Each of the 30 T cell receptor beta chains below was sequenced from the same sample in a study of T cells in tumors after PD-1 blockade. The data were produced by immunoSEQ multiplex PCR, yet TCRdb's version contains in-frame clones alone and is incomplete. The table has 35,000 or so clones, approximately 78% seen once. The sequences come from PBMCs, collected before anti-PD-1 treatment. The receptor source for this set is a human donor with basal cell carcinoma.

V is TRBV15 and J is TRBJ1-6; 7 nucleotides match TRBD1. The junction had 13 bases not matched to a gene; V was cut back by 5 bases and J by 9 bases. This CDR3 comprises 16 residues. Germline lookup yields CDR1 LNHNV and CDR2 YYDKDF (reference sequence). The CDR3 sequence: CATSSSWVTGSSPLHF. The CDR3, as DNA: TGTGCCACCAGCTCAAGCTGGGTGACAGGGAGTTCACCCCTCCACTTT.

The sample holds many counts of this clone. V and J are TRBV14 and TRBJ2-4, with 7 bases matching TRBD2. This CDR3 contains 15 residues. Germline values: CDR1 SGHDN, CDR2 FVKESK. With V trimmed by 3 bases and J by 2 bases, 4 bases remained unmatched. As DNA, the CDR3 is TGTGCCAGCAGCCACCAGGGAGGGCCCAAAAACATTCAGTACTTC. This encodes CASSHQGGPKNIQYF.

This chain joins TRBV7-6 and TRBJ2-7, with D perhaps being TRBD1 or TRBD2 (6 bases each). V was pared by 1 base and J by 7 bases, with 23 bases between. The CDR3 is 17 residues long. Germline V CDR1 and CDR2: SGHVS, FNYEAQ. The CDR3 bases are TGTGCCAGCAGCTTAGGGGGGCGCGGGGCCGGAGGAGGGGAGCAGTACTTC. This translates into CASSLGGRGAGGGEQYF.

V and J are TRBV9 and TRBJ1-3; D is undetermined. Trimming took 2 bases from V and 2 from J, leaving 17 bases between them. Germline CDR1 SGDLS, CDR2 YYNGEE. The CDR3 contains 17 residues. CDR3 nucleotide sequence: TGTGCCAGCAGCGTGGCCGCGGGGTGGGCAGCTGGAAACACCATATATTTT. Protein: CASSVAAGWAAGNTIYF.

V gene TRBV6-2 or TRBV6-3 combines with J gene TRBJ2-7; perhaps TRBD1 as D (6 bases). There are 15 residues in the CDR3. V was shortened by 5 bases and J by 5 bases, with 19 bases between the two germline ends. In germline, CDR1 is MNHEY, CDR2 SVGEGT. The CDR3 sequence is CASSTGTPPQNEQYF. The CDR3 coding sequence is TGTGCCAGCAGTACCGGGACACCACCCCAGAACGAGCAGTACTTC.

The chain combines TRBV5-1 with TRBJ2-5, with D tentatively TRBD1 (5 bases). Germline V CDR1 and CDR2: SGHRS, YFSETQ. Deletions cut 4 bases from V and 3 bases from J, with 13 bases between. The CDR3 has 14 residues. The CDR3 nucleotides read TGCGCCAGCAGCACCGACAGTATAGAAGAGACCCAGTACTTC. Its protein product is CASSTDSIEETQYF.

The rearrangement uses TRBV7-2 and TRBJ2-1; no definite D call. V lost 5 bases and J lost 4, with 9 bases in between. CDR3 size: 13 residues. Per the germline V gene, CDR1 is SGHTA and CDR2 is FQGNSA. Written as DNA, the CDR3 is TGTGCCAGCAGCCCAGGAGTTTACAATGAGCAGTTCTTC. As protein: CASSPGVYNEQFF.

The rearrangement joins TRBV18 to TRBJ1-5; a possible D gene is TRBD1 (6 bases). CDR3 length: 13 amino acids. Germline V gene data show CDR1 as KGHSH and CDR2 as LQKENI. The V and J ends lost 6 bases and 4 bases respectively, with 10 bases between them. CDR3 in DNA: TGTGCCAGCTCGCGCACAGGGAATCAGCCCCAGCATTTT. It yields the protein CASSRTGNQPQHF. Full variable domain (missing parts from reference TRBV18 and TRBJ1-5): NAGVMQNPRHLVRRRGQEARLRCSPMKGHSHVYWYRQLPEEGLKFMVYLQKENIIDESGMPKERFSAEFPKEGPSILRIQQVVRGDSAAYFCASSRTGNQPQHFGDGTRLSIL.

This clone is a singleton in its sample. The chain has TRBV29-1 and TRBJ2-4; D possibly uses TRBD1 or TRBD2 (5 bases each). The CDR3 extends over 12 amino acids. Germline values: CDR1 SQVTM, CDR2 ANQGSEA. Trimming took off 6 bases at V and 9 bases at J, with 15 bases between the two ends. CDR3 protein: CSVAGRGSIQYF. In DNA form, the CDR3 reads TGCAGCGTAGCAGGGAGAGGATCCATTCAGTACTTC.

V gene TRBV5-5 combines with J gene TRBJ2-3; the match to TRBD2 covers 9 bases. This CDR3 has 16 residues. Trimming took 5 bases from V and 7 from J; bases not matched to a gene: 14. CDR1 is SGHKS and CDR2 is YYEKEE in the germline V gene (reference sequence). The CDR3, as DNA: TGTGCCAGCAGTTTTGGGGAGAGCGGGAGGTTGAATACGCAGTATTTT. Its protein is CASSFGESGRLNTQYF.

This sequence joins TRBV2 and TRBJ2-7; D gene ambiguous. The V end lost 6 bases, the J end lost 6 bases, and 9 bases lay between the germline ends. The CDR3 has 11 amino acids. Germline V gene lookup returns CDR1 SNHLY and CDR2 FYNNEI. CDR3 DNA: TGTGCCAGCAGCCAACATAGCGAGCAGTACTTC. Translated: CASSQHSEQYF.

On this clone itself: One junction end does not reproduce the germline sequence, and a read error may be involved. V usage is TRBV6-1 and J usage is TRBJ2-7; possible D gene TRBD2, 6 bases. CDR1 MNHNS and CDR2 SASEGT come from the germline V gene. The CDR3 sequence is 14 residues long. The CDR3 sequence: CASMKQAGSYEQYF. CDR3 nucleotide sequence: TGTGCCAGCATGAAGCAGGCGGGATCCTACGAGCAGTATTTC.

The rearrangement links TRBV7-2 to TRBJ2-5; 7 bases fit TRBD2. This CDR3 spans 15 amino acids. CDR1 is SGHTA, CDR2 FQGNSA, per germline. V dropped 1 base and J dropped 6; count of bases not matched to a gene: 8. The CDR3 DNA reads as TGTGCCAGCAGCTTAGACCGGGGGGTCATGAAGACCCAGTACTTC. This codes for CASSLDRGVMKTQYF.

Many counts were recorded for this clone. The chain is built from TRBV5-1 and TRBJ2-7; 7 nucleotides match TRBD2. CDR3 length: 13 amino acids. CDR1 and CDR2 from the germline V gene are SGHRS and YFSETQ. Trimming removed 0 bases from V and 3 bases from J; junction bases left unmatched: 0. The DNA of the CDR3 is TGCGCCAGCAGCTTGGAGCGGGGCTACGAGCAGTACTTC. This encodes CASSLERGYEQYF.

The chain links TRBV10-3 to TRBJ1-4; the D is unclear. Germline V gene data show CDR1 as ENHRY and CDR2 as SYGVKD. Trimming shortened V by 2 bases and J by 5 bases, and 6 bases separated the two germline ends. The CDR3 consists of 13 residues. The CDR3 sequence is CAISEGLNEKLFF. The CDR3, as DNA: TGTGCCATCAGTGAGGGGTTGAATGAAAAACTGTTTTTT.

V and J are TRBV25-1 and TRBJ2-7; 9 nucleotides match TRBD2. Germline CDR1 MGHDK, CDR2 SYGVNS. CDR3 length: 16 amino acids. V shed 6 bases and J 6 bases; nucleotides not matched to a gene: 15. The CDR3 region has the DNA TGTGCCAGCAGCAGGGGGGTTAGCGGGAGCCCCCGCGAGCAGTACTTC. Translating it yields CASSRGVSGSPREQYF.

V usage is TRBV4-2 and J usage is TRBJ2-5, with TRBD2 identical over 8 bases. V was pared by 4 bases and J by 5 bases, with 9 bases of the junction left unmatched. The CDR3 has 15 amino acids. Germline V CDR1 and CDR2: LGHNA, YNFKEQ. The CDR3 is CASSPTSAGQETQYF. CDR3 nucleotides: TGTGCCAGCAGCCCGACTAGCGCGGGGCAGGAGACCCAGTACTTC.

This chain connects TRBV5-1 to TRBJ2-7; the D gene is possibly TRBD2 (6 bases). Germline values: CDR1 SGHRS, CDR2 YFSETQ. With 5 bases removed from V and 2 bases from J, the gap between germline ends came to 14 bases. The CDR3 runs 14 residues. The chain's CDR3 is CASRFDGGTYEQYF. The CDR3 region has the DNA TGCGCCAGCAGGTTTGACGGGGGTACCTACGAGCAGTACTTC.

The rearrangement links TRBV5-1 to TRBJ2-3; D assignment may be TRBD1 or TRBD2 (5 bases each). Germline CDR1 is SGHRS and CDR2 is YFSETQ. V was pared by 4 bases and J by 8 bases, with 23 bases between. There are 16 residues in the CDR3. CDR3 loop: CASSPGASWGSGTQYF. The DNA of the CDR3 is TGCGCCAGCAGCCCTGGGGCTAGCTGGGGTAGTGGTACGCAGTATTTT.

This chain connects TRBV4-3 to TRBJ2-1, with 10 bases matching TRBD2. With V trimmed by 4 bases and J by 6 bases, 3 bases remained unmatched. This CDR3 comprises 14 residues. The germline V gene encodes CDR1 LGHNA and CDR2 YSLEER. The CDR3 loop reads CASSLSGRVNEQFF. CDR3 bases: TGCGCCAGCAGCCTGAGCGGGAGGGTCAATGAGCAGTTCTTC.

CDR3 sequence: CASSLGLAGGRSYNEQFF. CDR3 nucleotide sequence: TGTGCCAGCAGCTTGGGACTAGCGGGGGGACGCTCCTACAATGAGCAGTTCTTC. This chain uses TRBV5-6 with TRBJ2-1, with 13 positions matching TRBD2. The CDR3 extends over 18 amino acids. Germline assignment: CDR1 SGHDT and CDR2 YYEEEE. Trimming removed 0 bases from V and 0 bases from J; junction bases left unmatched: 3.

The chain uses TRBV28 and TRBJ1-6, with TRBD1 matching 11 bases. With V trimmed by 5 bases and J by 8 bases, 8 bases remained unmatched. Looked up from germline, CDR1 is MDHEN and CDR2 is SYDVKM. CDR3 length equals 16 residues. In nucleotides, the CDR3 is TGTGCCAGCAGTGCCCCACCGGGACAGGGGGATTCACCCCTCCACTTT. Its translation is CASSAPPGQGDSPLHF.

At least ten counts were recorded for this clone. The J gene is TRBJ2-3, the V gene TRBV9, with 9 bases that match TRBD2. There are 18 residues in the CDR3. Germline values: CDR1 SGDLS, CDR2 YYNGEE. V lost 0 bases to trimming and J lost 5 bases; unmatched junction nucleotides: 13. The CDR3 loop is CASSVASGGPRSRDTQYF. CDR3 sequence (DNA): TGTGCCAGCAGCGTAGCCAGCGGGGGGCCCAGATCGAGAGATACGCAGTATTTT.

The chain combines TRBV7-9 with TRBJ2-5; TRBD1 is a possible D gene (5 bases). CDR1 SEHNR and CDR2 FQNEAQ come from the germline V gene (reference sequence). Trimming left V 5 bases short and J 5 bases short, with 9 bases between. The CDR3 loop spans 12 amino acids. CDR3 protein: CASSTPGETQYF. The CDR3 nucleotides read TGTGCCAGCAGCACTCCAGGGGAGACCCAGTACTTC.

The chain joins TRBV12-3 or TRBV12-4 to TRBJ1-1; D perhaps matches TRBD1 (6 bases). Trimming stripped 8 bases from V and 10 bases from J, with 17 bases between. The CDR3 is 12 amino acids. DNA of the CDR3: TGTGCCAGCCGGTTAACAGGGAGGGGAGCTTTCTTT. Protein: CASRLTGRGAFF.

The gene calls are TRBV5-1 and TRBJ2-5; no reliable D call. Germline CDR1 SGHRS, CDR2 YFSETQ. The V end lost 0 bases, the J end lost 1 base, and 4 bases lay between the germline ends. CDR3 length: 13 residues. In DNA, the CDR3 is TGCGCCAGCAGCTTGGACTTCCAAGAGACCCAGTACTTC. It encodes CASSLDFQETQYF.

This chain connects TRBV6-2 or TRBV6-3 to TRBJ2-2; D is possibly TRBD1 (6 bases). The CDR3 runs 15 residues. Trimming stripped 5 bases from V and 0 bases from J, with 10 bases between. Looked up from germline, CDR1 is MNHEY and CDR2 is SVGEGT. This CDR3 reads CASSAQGTNTGELFF. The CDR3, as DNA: TGTGCCAGCAGTGCACAGGGAACGAACACCGGGGAGCTGTTTTTT.

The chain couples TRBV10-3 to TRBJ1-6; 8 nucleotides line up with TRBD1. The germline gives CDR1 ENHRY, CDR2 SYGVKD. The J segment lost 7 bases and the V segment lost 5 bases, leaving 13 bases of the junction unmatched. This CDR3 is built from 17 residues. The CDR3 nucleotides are TGTGCCATCAGTCTCACCGGACAGGGAATGGCAAATTCACCCCTCCACTTT. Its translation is CAISLTGQGMANSPLHF.

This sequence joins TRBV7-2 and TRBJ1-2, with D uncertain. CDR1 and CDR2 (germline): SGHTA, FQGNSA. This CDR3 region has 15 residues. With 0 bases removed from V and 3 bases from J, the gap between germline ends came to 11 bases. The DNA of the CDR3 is TGTGCCAGCAGCTTAGCAGGACCGCTAGACTATGGCTACACCTTC. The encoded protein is CASSLAGPLDYGYTF.

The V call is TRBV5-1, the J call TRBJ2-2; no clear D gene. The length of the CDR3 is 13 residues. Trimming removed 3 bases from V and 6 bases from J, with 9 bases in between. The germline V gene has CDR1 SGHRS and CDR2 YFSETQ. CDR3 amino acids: CASSSTTPGELFF. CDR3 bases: TGCGCCAGCAGCTCTACTACACCCGGGGAGCTGTTTTTT.